The sequence of this TCR beta chain was determined in a study of T-cell memory formation after mild COVID-19. Across the study: TCR clusters mostly belonged to single donors.

Study-level results: Largely, contracting CD4+ clones fell within CM and EM, and contracting CD8+ clones within EMRA.

CDR3 length equals 15 residues. The ends lost 4 bases at V and 8 bases at J; junction bases unmatched: 14. Germline CDR1 and CDR2: SGHRS and YFSETQ. MiXCR, run by TCRdb on the 5' RACE reads, gives a single entry per CDR3 protein. The sample lists about 4,300 distinct CDR3 sequences, about a sixth occurring once. This clonotype is medium-sized (0.01 to 0.1%). Its specificity is not known. This sequence joins TRBV5-1 and TRBJ1-1; 7 bases line up with TRBD1. The source of this sequence is an adult who had mild COVID-19 (a few samples of this study predate the infection). Cell type and time point are not known. Sequencing was carried out using PBMCs or a T cell subset sorted from them (not recorded which). CDR3: CASSPITGTDSEAFF. For the CDR3, the DNA is TGCGCCAGCAGCCCCATTACCGGGACAGATTCAGAAGCTTTCTTT.